This T cell receptor beta chain was sequenced during a study of blood T cells in healthy people across ages. Study-level results: The CMV status of each donor remained undetermined, and this could have confounded shifts in expanded clonotypes. The diversity estimates, figures obtained from one million T cells, were considered underestimates.

A second PCR of about 6 to 12 cycles used a sample-barcoded 5' primer and a J-beta primer mix. TCRdb re-called the 5' RACE reads through MiXCR, storing one row per CDR3 protein. The repertoire includes about 680,000 distinct CDR3 sequences, around 45% of them detected once, and 30% to 35% sits in the top ten. Healthy Caucasian individuals from Russia aged about 6 to 95 were enrolled as donors. Every donor contributed about 10 milliliters of peripheral blood by blood draw. This clonotype was detected a few times. Its specificity is unknown. The receptor was isolated from a woman aged 55-69 years in good health. The sequencing sample was made of blood.

In DNA form, the CDR3 reads TGTGCCAGCAGTTTTGGGTTTAATGAGCAGTTCTTC. Translated, it gives CASSFGFNEQFF. The chain has TRBV28 and TRBJ2-1; D is unclear. Germline CDR1 MDHEN, CDR2 SYDVKM. This CDR3 has 12 residues. Trimming stripped 3 bases from V and 7 bases from J, with 7 bases between.